Listed here are 10 T cell receptor beta chains from one sample, sequenced in a study of blood T cell repertoires in COVID-19. Assay used: immunoSEQ multiplex PCR; TCRdb lists only in-frame clones, some missing. This table holds roughly 250,000 clones, around 82% found once. Sequencing used peripheral blood. The receptors were sampled from a woman of 80 years or more with active or convalescent COVID-19.

V gene TRBV27 combines with J gene TRBJ1-5; possibly TRBD1 for D (5 bases). CDR1 MNHEY and CDR2 SMNVEV come from the germline V gene (reference sequence). Trimming shortened V by 4 bases and J by 8 bases, and 15 bases separated the two germline ends. This CDR3 region has 14 residues. For the CDR3, the DNA is TGTGCCAGCAGTTCGGGACTCTTGTCTGAGCCCCAGCATTTT. Encoded protein: CASSSGLLSEPQHF.

This chain uses TRBV6-1 with TRBJ2-7; D gene ambiguous. CDR1 is MNHNS and CDR2 is SASEGT in the germline V gene. V lost 2 bases to trimming and J lost 2 bases, with 7 bases between them. This CDR3 is 13 amino acids long. The CDR3 sequence: CASSEPGTYEQYF. For the CDR3, the DNA is TGTGCCAGCAGTGAACCGGGTACCTACGAGCAGTACTTC.

The V and J genes are TRBV10-3 and TRBJ2-3; the match to TRBD2 covers 7 bases. This CDR3 comprises 18 residues. Per germline, CDR1 ENHRY and CDR2 SYGVKD. The junction had 19 bases not matched to a gene; V was cut back by 10 bases and J by 0 bases. This chain's CDR3 is CATLTRGGSGSSTDTQYF. The CDR3 DNA reads TGTGCCACCCTAACGAGGGGTGGTAGCGGGTCTAGCACAGATACGCAGTATTTT.

Here the CDR3 DNA reads TGCGCCAGCAGCCGCGGAGGCGGTAATCAGCCCCAGCATTTT. Its protein product is CASSRGGGNQPQHF. V gene TRBV4-1 combines with J gene TRBJ1-5, with unresolved D. This CDR3 spans 14 amino acids. CDR1 MGHRA and CDR2 YSYEKL come from the germline V gene. V was trimmed by 4 bases and J by 4 bases, leaving 11 bases between them.

The V gene is TRBV5-1, the J gene TRBJ1-1; 9 bases map to TRBD1. From germline, CDR1 is SGHRS and CDR2 YFSETQ. Trimming removed 2 bases from V and 8 bases from J; junction bases left unmatched: 10. The CDR3 runs to 15 residues. The chain's CDR3 is CASSLQGAFKGEAFF. DNA of the CDR3: TGCGCCAGCAGCTTACAGGGGGCGTTTAAGGGAGAAGCTTTCTTT.

This chain connects TRBV28 to TRBJ2-2; 11 bases line up with TRBD1. V was pared by 2 bases and J by 6 bases, with 8 bases of the junction left unmatched. CDR3 length: 17 amino acids. The V gene's germline CDR1 is MDHEN and CDR2 SYDVKM. The CDR3 here is CASSLGSGTGGPGELFF. The CDR3 region has the DNA TGTGCCAGCAGTTTAGGATCCGGGACAGGGGGTCCCGGGGAGCTGTTTTTT.

This CDR3 is CASTSRDRGLGEQFF. The CDR3 nucleotides read TGTGCCAGCACGTCCCGGGACAGGGGGCTGGGGGAGCAGTTCTTC. This sequence joins TRBV3-1 (or the pseudogene TRBV3-2) and TRBJ2-1; 12 nucleotides line up with TRBD1. Germline CDR1 reads LGHDT; CDR2 reads YNNKEL (reference sequence). The CDR3 has 15 amino acids. With V trimmed by 7 bases and J by 10 bases, 11 bases remained unmatched.

This chain uses TRBV5-5 with TRBJ1-4, with D perhaps matching TRBD1 (5 bases). CDR1 and CDR2 (germline): SGHKS, YYEKEE (reference sequence). V lost 3 bases, J lost 8 bases, and 17 bases lay in between. This CDR3 contains 15 residues. This CDR3 reads CASSSTGTREEKLFF. For the CDR3, the DNA is TGTGCCAGCAGCTCTACCGGGACTAGGGAGGAAAAACTGTTTTTT. The full variable domain, with the rest looked up from reference TRBV5-5 and TRBJ1-4, is DAGVTQSPTHLIKTRGQQVTLRCSPISGHKSVSWYQQVLGQGPQFIFQYYEKEERGRGNFPDRFSARQFPNYSSELNVNALLLGDSALYLCASSSTGTREEKLFFGSGTQLSVL.

Concerning this clone itself: Other DNA sequences in the sample encode the same CDR3. This CDR3 reads CASSLRGYGYTF. CDR3 in DNA: TGTGCCAGCAGTTTACGGGGGTATGGCTACACCTTC. This chain uses TRBV28 with TRBJ1-2; D possibly corresponds to TRBD1 (5 bases). The CDR3 covers 12 residues. From germline, CDR1 is MDHEN and CDR2 SYDVKM. V dropped 2 bases and J dropped 5 bases, with 6 bases sitting between them.

The CDR3 DNA reads TGTGCCAGCAGTCCCTCTTCGGTTGGCTACACCTTC. Translation gives CASSPSSVGYTF. The chain combines TRBV12-3 or TRBV12-4 with TRBJ1-2; D uncertain. The V end was cut by 5 bases, the J end by 7 bases, with 11 bases between. This CDR3 has 12 residues.